This section outlines one TCR beta chain sequence together with its context. This entry comes from a study of T-cell reconstitution after alpha-beta-depleted transplantation in children. Germline V CDR1 and CDR2: SGHRS, YFSETQ. The V gene lost 6 bases and the J gene lost 3 bases, with 12 bases spanning the gap. The CDR3 length is 13 residues. Researchers prepared the TCRbeta library using unique molecular identifiers, the study reports. TCRdb re-derived calls from the PCR reads in MiXCR, one entry per CDR3 protein. This table holds roughly 610,000 distinct CDR3 sequences, roughly a tenth found once. The sequence was obtained from a human donor who donated a stem cell graft to a child with acute myeloid leukemia. The V gene is TRBV5-1, the J gene TRBJ2-5; TRBD2 is a possible D gene (6 bases). The sample consisted of PBMCs from the stem cell graft donor, taken from the stem cell graft. The CDR3 is CASTPGSEETQYF. CDR3 bases: TGCGCCAGCACCCCCGGGAGCGAAGAGACCCAGTACTTC.